This TCR beta chain was retrieved from a study of blood T cell repertoires in COVID-19. This table comes from immunoSEQ multiplex PCR, and its TCRdb copy is limited to in-frame clones, with some not included. This table holds about 99,000 clones, about four fifths found once. The V gene lost 2 bases and the J gene lost 3 bases, with 10 bases spanning the gap. The germline V gene encodes CDR1 ENHRY and CDR2 SYGVKD. This CDR3 is 14 amino acids long. The source material was peripheral blood. The clonotype comes from an elderly woman with active or convalescent COVID-19. V gene TRBV10-3 combines with J gene TRBJ1-2, with a weak D call TRBD1 (6 bases). As DNA, the CDR3 is TGTGCCATCAGTGAGGGACAGACCTACTATGGCTACACCTTC. Its translation: CAISEGQTYYGYTF.